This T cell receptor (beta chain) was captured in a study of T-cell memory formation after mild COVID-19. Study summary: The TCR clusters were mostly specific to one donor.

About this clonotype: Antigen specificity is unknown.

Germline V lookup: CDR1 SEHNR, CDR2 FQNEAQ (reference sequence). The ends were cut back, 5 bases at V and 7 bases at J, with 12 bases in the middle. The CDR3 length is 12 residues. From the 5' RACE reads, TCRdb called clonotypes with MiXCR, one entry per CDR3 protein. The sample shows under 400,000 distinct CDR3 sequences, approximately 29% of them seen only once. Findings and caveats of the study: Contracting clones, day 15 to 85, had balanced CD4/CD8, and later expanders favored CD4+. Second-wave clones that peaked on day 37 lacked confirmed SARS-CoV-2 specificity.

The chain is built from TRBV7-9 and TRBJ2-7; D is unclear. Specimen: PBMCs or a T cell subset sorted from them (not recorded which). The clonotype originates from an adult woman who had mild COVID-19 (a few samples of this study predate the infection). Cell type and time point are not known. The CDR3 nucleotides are TGTGCCAGCAGCCAGGAGTTAAGGGAGCAGTACTTC. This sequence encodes CASSQELREQYF. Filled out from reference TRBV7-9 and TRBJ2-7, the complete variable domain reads DTGVSQNPRHKITKRGQNVTFRCDPISEHNRLYWYRQTLGQGPEFLTYFQNEAQLEKSRLLSDRFSAERPKGSFSTLEIQRTEQGDSAMYLCASSQELREQYFGPGTRLTVT.